The source of this TCR beta chain is a study of regulatory T cells in long-lasting Graves disease. Study context: Newly diagnosed Graves' patients had under 3 months of antithyroid drugs. Study observations and caveats: Among samples with persistent disease, TRBV28, TRBJ1-2 and TRBJ2-5 were favored. Between persistent patients, 2,500 to 3,500 public clonotypes were shared, exceeding the 950 to 1,000 shared between new patients.

Remarks on this clonotype: What it binds is unknown.

Both iRepertoire HTBI primers and Arm-PCR of CDR3 regions were used to build the TCR beta libraries. TCRdb reanalysed the multiplex PCR reads using MiXCR and keeps one entry per CDR3 protein. This sample yields roughly 530,000 distinct CDR3 sequences, of which around 15% are seen a single time; roughly 25% belongs to the top ten. Time point reported: newly diagnosed GD, antithyroid drugs for less than 3 months. TCR sequences were obtained from RNA taken from PBMCs. This CDR3 region has 14 residues. V trimming: 3 bases; J trimming: 9 bases; junction bases outside the gene matches: 2. These records were also assigned to another study, of T cells in Graves' hyperthyroidism and ophthalmopathy. From that study: Criteria for exclusion of patients were uncontrolled infection, other autoimmune disease, pregnancy or lactation.

The sequence was collected from a woman between 40 and 65 years old with Graves disease. The chain employs TRBV12-3 or TRBV12-4 and TRBJ1-6; 10 nucleotides align to TRBD1. Sequencing used peripheral blood mononuclear cells (PBMCs), obtained at new diagnosis, from a patient treated with antithyroid drugs. CDR3 residues: CASSLTGGGSPLHF. In DNA, the CDR3 is TGTGCCAGCAGTTTGACAGGGGGCGGTTCACCCCTCCACTTT.